The subject of this entry is one TCR beta chain. No antigen is known for it. Via MiXCR, TCRdb re-called the reads, giving one row per CDR3 protein. In the table there are about a million distinct CDR3 sequences, around 32% of which are singletons. CDR3 length: 15 residues. Between the trimmed V and J ends, which lost 6 bases and 0 bases, there was a span of 16 bases. The germline V gene encodes CDR1 SGHRS and CDR2 YFSETQ. These data belong to a study of T cell repertoires in cytomegalovirus infection. Study overall: Epitope selection comprised recently identified HLA-C-restricted CMV epitopes and well-studied HLA-B-restricted CMV epitopes.

Study-level findings and limits: HLA-C-restricted CMV clonotypes gave the most frequent clonotype in two of eight donors.

The rearrangement links TRBV5-1 to TRBJ2-7, with D maybe TRBD1 (5 bases). This sequence was found in a human donor in good health (CMV status not recorded). Some clones in this sample may be carry-over from other donors' samples. Sequenced here: cultured CD8+ T cells from PBMCs, sampled from culture after CMV antigen stimulation. CDR3 region: CASTAGQENSYEQYF. CDR3 in DNA: TGCGCCAGCACGGCAGGGCAAGAGAACTCCTACGAGCAGTACTTC.